This TCR beta chain was sequenced in a study of shared clonotypes between healthy human individuals (dated by TCRdb to the early 2020s). About the investigation overall: A few men and two women, aged 18 to 49 years, made up the cohort. For each donor, CD4 naive and CD4 memory were each run on three plates, CD8 naive on two plates, and CD8 memory on one plate. To estimate repertoire size and how much clonotype sharing occurs between individuals, the study deeply sequenced the blood TCR repertoires of roughly 5 healthy adults. Libraries were prepared and TCR repertoires were sequenced by different laboratories using diverse techniques, in order to increase sequencing depth and limit assay-specific biases. Each donor's leukapheresis produced roughly between about 0.9 and 9.5 billion PBMCs.

Using the deep immunoSEQ assay, TCR CDR3 regions were amplified from genomic DNA by multiplex PCR. Extracted genomic DNA from each cell subset was spread evenly across all wells of several immunoSEQ 96-well plates, with each plate serving as a replicate. Each replicate PCR for sorted subsets received about 180 ng genomic DNA, equal to roughly 29,000 T cell genomes. Purified libraries were quantified with a Qubit 3.0 fluorometer, sized on a Bioanalyzer 2100, and re-quantified with the KAPA Library Quantification kit. Every immunoSEQ 96-well plate was sequenced on a separate single-read 150-cycle Illumina NextSeq 550 flow cell. On the study's bioinformatics: Because the immunoSEQ output included only junctional sequences and no quality scores, the filtering could not be the same as the filtering used for full-length reads. Sequences were annotated with PyIR, a Python wrapper for IgBLAST v1.9, using IMGT germline references to assign V/J genes and CDR3. Reads were removed for weak V/J assignments (E-value above 1e-6), missing CDR3, stop codons, out-of-frame junctions, or ambiguous translated residues. V3J clonotypes were defined by identical inferred V gene, J gene, and CDR3 amino acid sequence. To compute the percentage overlap between repertoires, the number of shared unique clonotypes was divided by the size of the smaller repertoire. RTK rarefaction, the Chao1 estimator, and Recon v2.1 estimates of unobserved clonotypes were used to assess repertoire richness. OLGA was used to compute generation probabilities for all TCRbeta clonotypes that the gDNA method yielded from four donors. What TCRdb holds here is the immuneACCESS table cut down to in-frame rearrangements. Part of the clones is not present; checked against another copy, under half of the missing clones reflect an unresolved V gene, and the others are unexplained. V and J calls plus clone size are reproduced from that table; the DNA served to infer D and trimming. This sample gives roughly 570,000 clones in total; 95% to 98% of them show up just once. 0.3% of the sample goes to the ten largest clones.

A remark on this clone: Its antigen remains unidentified. No qualities accompany the bases; no much larger clone lies one base away.

Here is what the overall study found, with its caveats: Pairwise subsampling indicated that sequencing depth was expected to affect the degree of clonotype sharing among donors. Naive subsets generally had larger estimated clonotype richness than memory subsets. Compared with non-shared clonotypes, the clonotypes found in all four sorted-subset donors had higher generation probabilities. Because the study included a small number of donors, the genetic and exposure-history diversity represented was limited. Sampling was restricted to blood, and TCR repertoires in tissues likely differ from the TCR repertoires found in blood. Across a few donors, 5% to 6% of naive CD4, 3.5% of naive CD8, 2.3% of memory CD4, and about 0.44% of memory CD8 clonotypes were shared. Incomplete sequencing was indicated by rarefaction of sorted-subset datasets, despite the large sequencing depth.

The junction shows trimming of 10 bases on V and 4 bases on J, plus 13 bases between the germline ends. The CDR3 spans 12 residues, from the cysteine through the phenylalanine. Of the read, only the CDR3 DNA is kept; its 36 bases are in frame from base 1. The CDR1 and CDR2 encoded by the germline V gene (reference sequence) are SEHNR and FQNEAQ. CD8 naive samples were obtained by positive selection for CCR7 among CD45RO-negative cells, yielding a CD45RA+CCR7+ population from which TemRA cells were excluded. The donors were healthy, HIV-negative adults with no recently reported acute infections or vaccinations. Only Caucasian adults living in Nashville, Tennessee, USA were represented among the donors. After blood collection by leukapheresis, PBMCs were isolated using Ficoll-Histopaque density gradient centrifugation and then cryopreserved in the vapor phase of liquid nitrogen. Analytical flow cytometry was used to check the purity and quantity of every magnetically sorted T cell population. Genomic DNA was isolated from every sorted fraction and measured by UV absorbance on a Nanodrop 2000c.

This sequence was found in a young man in good health. Sequencing used naive CD8+ T cells sorted from blood. This specimen's cell subset or site label, interpreted: CD45RA+CCR7+. The chain uses TRBV7-9 and TRBJ2-5; TRBD2 is a possible D gene, resting on 5 matching bases. This receptor has the CDR3 CATRWAGETQYF. The nucleotide sequence is given as TGTGCCACCCGGTGGGCGGGAGAGACCCAGTACTTC.